The clone carrying this T cell receptor beta chain was observed a handful of times. The antigen is not known. Other DNA sequences from this sample encode an identical CDR3 as well. The table came from immunoSEQ multiplex PCR; TCRdb's copy has only in-frame clones and leaves some out. The sample shows 560,000 or so clones, 90% to 97% of them seen only once. The data belong to a study of shared clonotypes between healthy human individuals. Findings of the study overall: Against clonotypes common to all four donors, non-shared ones had lower generation probabilities. The sharing of about 5% of naive CD4 clonotypes was seen across a few donors. Naive subsets tended to show greater estimated richness than memory subsets.

Terminally differentiated effector memory CD45RA+ cells were excluded from the naive CD8 cells, which were CD45RO-negative and positively selected for CCR7. All of the donors resided in Nashville, Tennessee, and each was a Caucasian adult. This receptor was taken from a woman in her 30s in good health. Source material: naive CD8+ T cells sorted from blood.

In nucleotides, the CDR3 is TGTGCCAGCAGTTCCGACAGCGAGCAGTTCTTC. Amino acids: CASSSDSEQFF. This chain links TRBV5-4 with TRBJ2-1, with a possible D match to TRBD1 (5 bases). The germline gives CDR1 SGHNT, CDR2 YYREEE (reference sequence). The CDR3 spans 11 residues. The V gene lost 5 bases and the J gene lost 10 bases, with 10 bases spanning the gap.